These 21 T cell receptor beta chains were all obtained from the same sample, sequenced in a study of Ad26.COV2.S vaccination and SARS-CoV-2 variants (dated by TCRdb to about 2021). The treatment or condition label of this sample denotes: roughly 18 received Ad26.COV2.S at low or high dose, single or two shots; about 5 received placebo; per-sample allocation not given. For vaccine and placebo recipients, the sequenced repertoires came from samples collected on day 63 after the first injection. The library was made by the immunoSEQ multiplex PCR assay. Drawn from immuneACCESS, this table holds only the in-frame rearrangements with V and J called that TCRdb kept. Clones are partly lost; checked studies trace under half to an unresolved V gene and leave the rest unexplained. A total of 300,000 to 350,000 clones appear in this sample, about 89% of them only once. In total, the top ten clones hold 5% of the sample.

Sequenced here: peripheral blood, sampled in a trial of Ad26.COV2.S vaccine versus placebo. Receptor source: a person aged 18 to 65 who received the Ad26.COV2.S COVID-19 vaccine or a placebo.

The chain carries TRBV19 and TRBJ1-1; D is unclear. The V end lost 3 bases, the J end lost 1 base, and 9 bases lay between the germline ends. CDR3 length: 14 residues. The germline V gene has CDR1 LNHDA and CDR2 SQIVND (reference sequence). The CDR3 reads CASSIVPTNTEAFF. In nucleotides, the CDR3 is TGTGCCAGTAGTATTGTTCCAACGAACACTGAAGCTTTCTTT. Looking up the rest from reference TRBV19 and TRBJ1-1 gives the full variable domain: DGGITQSPKYLFRKEGQNVTLSCEQNLNHDAMYWYRQDPGQGLRLIYYSQIVNDFQKGDIAEGYSVSREKKESFPLTVTSAQKNPTAFYLCASSIVPTNTEAFFGQGTRLTVV.

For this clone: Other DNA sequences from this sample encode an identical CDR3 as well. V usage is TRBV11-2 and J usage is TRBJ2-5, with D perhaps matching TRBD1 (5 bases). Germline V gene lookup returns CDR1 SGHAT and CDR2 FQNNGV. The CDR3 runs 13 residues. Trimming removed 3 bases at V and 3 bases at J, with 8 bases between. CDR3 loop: CASSLGREETQYF. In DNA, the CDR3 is TGTGCCAGCAGCTTGGGCAGGGAAGAGACCCAGTACTTC.

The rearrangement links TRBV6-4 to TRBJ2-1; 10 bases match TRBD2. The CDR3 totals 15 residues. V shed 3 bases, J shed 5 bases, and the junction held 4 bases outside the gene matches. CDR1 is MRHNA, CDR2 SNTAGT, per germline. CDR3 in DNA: TGTGCCAGCAGTGAAGTAGCGGGAGGCAACAATGAGCAGTTCTTC. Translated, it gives CASSEVAGGNNEQFF.

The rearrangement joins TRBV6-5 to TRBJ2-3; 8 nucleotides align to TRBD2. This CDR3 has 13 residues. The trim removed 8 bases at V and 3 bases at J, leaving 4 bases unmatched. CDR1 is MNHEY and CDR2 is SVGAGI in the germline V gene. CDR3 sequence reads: CASGLAGTDTQYF. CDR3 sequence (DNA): TGTGCCAGCGGATTAGCGGGGACAGATACGCAGTATTTT.

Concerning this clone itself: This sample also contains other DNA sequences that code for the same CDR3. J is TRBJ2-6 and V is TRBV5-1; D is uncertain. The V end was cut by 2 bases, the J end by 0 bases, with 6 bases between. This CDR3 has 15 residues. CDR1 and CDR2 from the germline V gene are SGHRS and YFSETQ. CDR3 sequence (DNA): TGCGCCAGCAGCTTTTCAGGCTCTGGGGCCAACGTCCTGACTTTC. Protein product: CASSFSGSGANVLTF.

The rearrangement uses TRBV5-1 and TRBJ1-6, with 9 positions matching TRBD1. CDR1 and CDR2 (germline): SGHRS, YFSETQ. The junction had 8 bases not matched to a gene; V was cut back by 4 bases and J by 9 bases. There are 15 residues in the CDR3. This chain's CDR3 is CASSPGDREGSPLHF. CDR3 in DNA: TGCGCCAGCAGCCCAGGGGACAGGGAGGGTTCACCCCTCCACTTT.

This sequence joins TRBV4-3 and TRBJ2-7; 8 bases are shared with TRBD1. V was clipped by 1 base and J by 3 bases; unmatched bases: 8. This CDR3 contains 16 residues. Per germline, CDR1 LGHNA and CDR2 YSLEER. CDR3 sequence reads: CASSQARTGIGYEQYF. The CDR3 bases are TGCGCCAGCAGCCAAGCACGGACAGGGATAGGCTACGAGCAGTACTTC.

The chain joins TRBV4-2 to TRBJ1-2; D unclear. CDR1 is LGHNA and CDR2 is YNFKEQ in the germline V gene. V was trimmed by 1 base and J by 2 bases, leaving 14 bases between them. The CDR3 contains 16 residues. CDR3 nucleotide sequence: TGTGCCAGCAGCCAAGCTCTGAATGGACGCAACTATGGCTACACCTTC. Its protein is CASSQALNGRNYGYTF.

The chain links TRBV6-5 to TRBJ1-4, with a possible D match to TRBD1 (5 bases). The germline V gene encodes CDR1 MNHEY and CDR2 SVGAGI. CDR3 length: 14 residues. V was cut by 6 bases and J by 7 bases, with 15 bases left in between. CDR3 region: CASSHKTGGEKLFF. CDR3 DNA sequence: TGTGCCAGCAGCCATAAAACCGGGGGTGAAAAACTGTTTTTT.

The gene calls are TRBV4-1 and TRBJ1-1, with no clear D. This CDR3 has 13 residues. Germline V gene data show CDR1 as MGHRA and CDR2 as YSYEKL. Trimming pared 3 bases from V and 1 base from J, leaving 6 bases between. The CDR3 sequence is CASSHPENTEAFF. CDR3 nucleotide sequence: TGCGCCAGCAGCCATCCGGAGAACACTGAAGCTTTCTTT.

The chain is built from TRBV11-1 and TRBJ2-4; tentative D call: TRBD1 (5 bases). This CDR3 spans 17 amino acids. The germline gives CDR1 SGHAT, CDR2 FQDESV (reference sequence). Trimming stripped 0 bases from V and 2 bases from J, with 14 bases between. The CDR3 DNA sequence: TGTGCCAGCAGCTTAGCATTAGGGGTCACGTCCAAAAACATTCAGTACTTC. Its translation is CASSLALGVTSKNIQYF.

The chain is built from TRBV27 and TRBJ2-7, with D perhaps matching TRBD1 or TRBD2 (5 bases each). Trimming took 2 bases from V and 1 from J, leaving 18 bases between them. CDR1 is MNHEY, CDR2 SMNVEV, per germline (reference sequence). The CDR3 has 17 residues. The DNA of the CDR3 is TGTGCCAGCAGTTTACTCTGGGACCCCACCGGTTCCTACGAGCAGTACTTC. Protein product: CASSLLWDPTGSYEQYF.

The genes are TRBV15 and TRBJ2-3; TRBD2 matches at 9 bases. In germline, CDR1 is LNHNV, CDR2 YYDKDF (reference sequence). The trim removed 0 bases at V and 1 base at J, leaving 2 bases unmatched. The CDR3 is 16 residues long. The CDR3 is CATSRERTSGTDTQYF. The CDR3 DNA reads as TGTGCCACCAGCAGAGAGAGGACTAGCGGCACAGATACGCAGTATTTT.

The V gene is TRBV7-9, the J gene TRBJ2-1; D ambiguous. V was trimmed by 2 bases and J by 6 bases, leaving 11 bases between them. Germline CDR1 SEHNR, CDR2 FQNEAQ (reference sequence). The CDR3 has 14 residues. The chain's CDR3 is CASSLNNYGNEQFF. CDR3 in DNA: TGTGCCAGCAGCTTAAATAACTACGGCAATGAGCAGTTCTTC.

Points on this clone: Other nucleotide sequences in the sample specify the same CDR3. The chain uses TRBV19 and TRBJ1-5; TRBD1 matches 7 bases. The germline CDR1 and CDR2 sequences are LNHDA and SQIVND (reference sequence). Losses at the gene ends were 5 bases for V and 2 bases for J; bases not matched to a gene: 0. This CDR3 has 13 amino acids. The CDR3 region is CASSDRGNQPQHF. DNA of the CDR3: TGTGCCAGTAGTGACAGGGGCAATCAGCCCCAGCATTTT. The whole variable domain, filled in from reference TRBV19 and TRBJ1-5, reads DGGITQSPKYLFRKEGQNVTLSCEQNLNHDAMYWYRQDPGQGLRLIYYSQIVNDFQKGDIAEGYSVSREKKESFPLTVTSAQKNPTAFYLCASSDRGNQPQHFGDGTRLSIL.

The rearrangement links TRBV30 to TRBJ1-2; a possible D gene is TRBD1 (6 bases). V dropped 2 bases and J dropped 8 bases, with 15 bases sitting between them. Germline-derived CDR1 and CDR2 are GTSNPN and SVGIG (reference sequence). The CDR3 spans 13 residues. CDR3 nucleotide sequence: TGTGCCTGGAGTCTAACAGGGTGGAGAGGCTACACCTTC. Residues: CAWSLTGWRGYTF.

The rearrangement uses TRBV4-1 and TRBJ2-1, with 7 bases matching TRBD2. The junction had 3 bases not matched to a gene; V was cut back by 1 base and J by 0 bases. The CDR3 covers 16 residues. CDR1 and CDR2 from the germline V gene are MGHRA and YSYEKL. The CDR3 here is CASSQGSGVSYNEQFF. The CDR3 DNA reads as TGCGCCAGCAGCCAAGGCAGCGGGGTCTCCTACAATGAGCAGTTCTTC.

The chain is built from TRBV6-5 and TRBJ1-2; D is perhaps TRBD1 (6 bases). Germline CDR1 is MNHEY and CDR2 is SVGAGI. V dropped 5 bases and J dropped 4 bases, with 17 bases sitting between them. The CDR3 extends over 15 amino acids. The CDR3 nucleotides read TGTGCCAGCAGTCAACCCCGGACAGCGACCTATGGCTACACCTTC. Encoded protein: CASSQPRTATYGYTF.

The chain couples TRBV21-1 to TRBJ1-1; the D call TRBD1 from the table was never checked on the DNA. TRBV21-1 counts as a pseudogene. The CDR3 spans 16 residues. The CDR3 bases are TGTGCCAGCAGCGGAAGGACAGGGACGGCGAACACTGAAGCTTTCTTT. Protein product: CASSGRTGTANTEAFF.

CDR3 in DNA: TGTGCCAGCAGCTTGTCGACAGGGCTAGGCTACACCTTC. This translates into CASSLSTGLGYTF. J is TRBJ1-2 and V is TRBV5-5; 7 nucleotides align to TRBD1. The germline V gene encodes CDR1 SGHKS and CDR2 YYEKEE (reference sequence). V shed 1 base and J 8 bases; nucleotides not matched to a gene: 5. This CDR3 is 13 amino acids long.

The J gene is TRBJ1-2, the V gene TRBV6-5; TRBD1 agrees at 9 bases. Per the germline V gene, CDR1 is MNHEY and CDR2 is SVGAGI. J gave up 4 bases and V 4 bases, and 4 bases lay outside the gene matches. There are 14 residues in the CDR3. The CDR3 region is CASSLGQGSYGYTF. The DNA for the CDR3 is TGTGCCAGCAGTTTAGGACAGGGGAGCTATGGCTACACCTTC.